Below, one TCR beta chain is given with its context. Its target antigen remains unknown. No base qualities exist here, and no much larger clone lies one base off it. Libraries were built with the immunoSEQ multiplex PCR assay. For the multiplex PCR, a mixture combining 60 forward primers for TCR Vbeta segments and 13 reverse primers for TCR Jbeta segments was used. The CDR3 region of rearranged TCR beta genes was amplified from genomic DNA with a multiplex PCR assay. On the Illumina HiSeq System, the amplified TCR beta libraries were sequenced as 87-base-pair reads. Concerning the study's data processing: In a later analysis, some 80 million unique TCR beta chains were counted across the roughly 610 repertoires, and some 10 million of these chains were shared by at least two donors. Raw reads were error-corrected and collapsed into unique sequences by a nearest-neighbor algorithm in which closely related sequences were merged to remove PCR and sequencing errors. V, D and J gene segments were assigned by aligning CDR3 sequences to IMGT reference sequences. For a sequence to be retained, a match of at least six nucleotides to both a V gene segment and a J gene segment was required. Rearrangements were classified as productive when the CDR3 lacked stop codons and remained in frame with V and J, and all other rearrangements were classified as non-productive. CDR3 was defined according to IMGT convention as the region running from the second conserved V-encoded cysteine to the conserved J-encoded phenylalanine. In an earlier analysis of approximately 590 of the donors, sequences lacking an unambiguous match to a single V gene segment were excluded. An earlier analysis of around 600 of the donors classified V segments as functional when productive rearrangements were above 56.7% and as segregating when the standard deviation between donors was above 5%. To diagnose cytomegalovirus status from the catalog of TCR beta chain sequences, a statistical classification framework was built. In a later analysis, TCR nucleotide sequences were compared against IMGT/GENE-DB human TR gene sequences so that V and J genes could be assigned. The TCRdist pipeline was used in a later analysis to assign CDR3 sequences and most-parsimonious VDJ recombination scenarios. In a later analysis, each TCR beta chain was defined by its CDR3 amino acid sequence together with its V-gene family, and reads without a unique V-gene family were excluded. To address suspected cross-contamination and a sequencing artifact, a later analysis removed approximately 600 highly shared, low-generation-probability nucleotide sequences. In a later analysis, a clonal expansion index was calculated for each public chain from normalized within-repertoire ranks of inferred template counts. A later analysis computed generation probabilities with a VDJ recombination model fitted to out-of-frame rearrangements, and checked the results against IGoR. In a later analysis, TCR-TCR, TCR-HLA and TCR-CMV co-occurrence was scored with hypergeometric tests, and a repertoire-size bias correction was applied to TCR pairs. False discovery rates were estimated in a later analysis by permuting HLA or CMV assignments 20 times. In a later analysis, co-occurring TCRs were grouped using DBSCAN, and TCRdist sequence similarity was added for clustering within HLA-allele-positive subsets. Repertoires with fewer than 30,000 or more than 120,000 public chains, plus five repertoires with anomalous nucleotide sharing, were excluded from co-occurrence clustering. TCRdb took over this immuneACCESS table, retaining in-frame rearrangements with V and J assigned. Such tables are incomplete; in checked studies, under half of the missing clones stem from an unresolved V gene, and the remainder is unexplained. V and J calls and clone size come straight from that table; D and trimming were deduced from the DNA. The sample table lists about 180,000 clones, less than 90% of them with a count of one. The leading ten clones occupy around 0.41% of the sample.

This specimen belongs to a study of cytomegalovirus exposure and HLA in healthy donors (dated by TCRdb to 2017 to 2019). With respect to the entire study: In an earlier analysis of roughly 590 of the donors, less than 350 Gb of sequence data and about 110 million unique TCR beta sequences from roughly 180 million T cells were reported. An early release that covered roughly 600 HLA-typed donors contained approximately 290 gigabases of sequencing data and 75 million to 100 million unique TCR sequences. Of the roughly 410 genotyped donors, over 80% were placed in the genetic ancestry cluster associated with self-reported Caucasian donors. The study aimed to test whether signatures of past pathogen exposure could be identified by cataloging public T cell receptors. The study profiled the T cell repertoires of 500 to 800 subjects by immunosequencing and related them to cytomegalovirus serostatus. In addition to the first cohort of approximately 670 subjects, a separate validation cohort of some 120 different subjects was used. High-throughput TCR immunosequencing, statistical association of individual TCRs with disease status, and machine learning were combined to predict cytomegalovirus infection status. A later analysis re-examined previously published TCR beta repertoires from about 700 donors and added high-resolution HLA genotyping to investigate patterns of TCR occurrence. In the later analysis, no new phenotypic data were used to find candidate immune exposures; instead, reliance was placed on TCR beta sequences and their occurrence across donors. In an earlier analysis of around 540 of the donors, high-throughput TCR beta sequencing was used to judge whether each TCR beta V gene segment behaved as functional or pseudogenic. Donor age, sex, ethnicity and CMV serostatus were compiled together with the repertoire data. Genome-wide SNP genotypes for about 55% of the roughly 670 donors were used in a later genetic analysis, which treated that subset as a discovery cohort. All discovery cohort repertoires had been generated using a single sequencing platform. HLA typing included class I and class II loci at four-digit resolution. The number of donors typed differed by locus, with about 620-630 for A, B, C, DRB1 and DQB1, around 500 for DQA1, about 610 for DPA1, and some 470 for DPB1. Because of strong linkage in the cohort, four to six DR-DQ haplotypes were treated as single units for association and clustering. On average, roughly 240,000 unique TCR beta nucleotide sequences were sequenced per donor among 398 genotyped donors of the cohort, with roughly a sixth of those sequences being non-productive.

The research as a whole found: Broadly in line with IMGT annotations, most TCR beta V segments showed up in productive rearrangements about 87% or about 30% of the time in an earlier analysis of a few hundred of the donors. A total of 164 TCR beta chains were listed by the study as associated with cytomegalovirus. At a false discovery rate of 0.05, a later analysis linked approximately 18,000 TCR beta sequences to specific HLA alleles. The classifier was reported to diagnose cytomegalovirus status with high specificity and sensitivity in both the original cohort and the validation cohort. A later analysis found that most CMV-associated TCR beta chains appeared HLA-restricted, with HLA associations seemingly driven largely by CMV exposure. According to the authors, the approach could potentially be generalized to other disease states and immunological phenotypes. When HLA alleles, especially DR and DQ, strongly co-occurred, TCR associations were difficult to assign to individual alleles. The 87-base-pair reads could not distinguish some IMGT-functional V segments, including TRBV6-2 and TRBV6-3, so those segments were excluded. A few of the identified cytomegalovirus-associated TCR beta chains were confirmed in vitro to be specific for cytomegalovirus antigens. Correlated functional status among segregating V segments might reflect linkage disequilibrium, but an unknown experimental factor could not be ruled out. The only immune exposure information available for the cohort was CMV serostatus. A further reported finding was that TCR beta sequences accurately predicted the HLA-A and HLA-B alleles for most subjects in the first cohort. In a later analysis, several top co-occurrence clusters were reported to appear linked to parvovirus B19, influenza, CMV and Epstein-Barr virus. Most TCR sequences were seen in very few donors, while some public TCRs were found in many individuals. In a later analysis, HLA-associated TCR beta chains were found to be more clonally expanded and to have lower generation probabilities than equally common non-associated chains. According to a later analysis, TCR association rates differed among HLA loci, with DRB1 alleles showing the most associated TCRs and HLA-C alleles showing the fewest. This cohort had only TCR beta chains sequenced, and the lack of alpha or paired-chain data limited which features could be detected. Because counts were too low, more than 15 rarely observed V segments, including chromosome 9 orphons, were excluded from the earlier analysis of 587 of the donors. In a later genetic analysis, fewer N-insertions in productive TCRs were reported among donors in an Asian-associated ancestry cluster than the roughly 700-donor mean. A group of highly shared sequence variants was considered likely to be a technical artifact of the sequencing pipeline. Roughly uniform sequencing depth across donors was assumed in presence/absence analyses, although this assumption may not hold. Because some donors lacked HLA typing at each locus, the association tests relied only on the typed subset. An association between a missense DCLRE1C variant and V-gene and J-gene trimming of TCR beta chains was found in a later genetic analysis and replicated in an independent cohort.

Clipping removes 3 bases from V and 5 bases from J, with 10 as the unmatched junction base count. CDR1 and CDR2 were assigned from the germline V gene as SGDLS and YYNGEE. The CDR3 measures 15 amino acids from cysteine to phenylalanine. Only the CDR3 region is kept as DNA, spanning 45 bases read in frame from base 1. The cohort comprised more than 550 healthy bone marrow donors. Cohort members were all nominally healthy when sampled, although unrecorded immune exposures were likely present. The donor was CMV seronegative and belonged to the group of 352 seronegative cohort members. A peripheral blood sample was provided by each donor, and peripheral blood mononuclear cells were used for TCR beta sequencing. Genomic DNA extraction from the blood cell samples was performed with the Qiagen DNeasy Blood Extraction Kit.

Recombination joined TRBV9 with TRBJ2-5; 7 middle bases align to TRBD2. This receptor was obtained from a boy between 2 and 15 years old in good health and CMV-seronegative. Sequenced material: PBMCs. This receptor carries the CDR3 CASSASGMSRETQYF. The nucleotide sequence is given as TGTGCCAGCAGCGCTAGCGGAATGAGTAGGGAGACCCAGTACTTC.